Each of the 15 T cell receptor beta chains below was sequenced from the same sample in a study of blood T cell repertoires in COVID-19 (dated by TCRdb to the early 2020s). Library construction relied on the immunoSEQ multiplex PCR assay. The source is immuneACCESS, and TCRdb retained only in-frame sequences with V and J called. Part of the clones is not carried over; for the studies checked, unresolved V genes explain less than half of this, and the remainder is unexplained. The table for this sample lists around 220,000 clones; 84% of them were counted only once. Less than 7% of the sample comes from the top ten. The sample was PBMCs or T cells enriched from blood (not recorded which). These receptors all stem from a woman aged 40 to 50 who had recovered from COVID-19.

The rearrangement uses TRBV24-1 and TRBJ2-1; maybe TRBD1 (7 bases). There are 15 residues in the CDR3. Between the trimmed V and J ends, which lost 6 bases and 2 bases, there was a span of 13 bases. The V gene's germline CDR1 is KGHDR and CDR2 SFDVKD. DNA for the CDR3: TGTGCCACCAGTCGCAGGGGGGCCACCTACAATGAGCAGTTCTTC. Translated: CATSRRGATYNEQFF.

The rearrangement joins TRBV29-1 to TRBJ2-1; 11 nucleotides line up with TRBD1. CDR1 is SQVTM, CDR2 ANQGSEA, per germline. This CDR3 contains 11 residues. The V segment lost 6 bases and the J segment 15 bases; nucleotides outside the gene matches: 7. DNA for the CDR3: TGCAGCGTGGCTAGGGACAGGGGGACGTTCTTC. This gives the protein CSVARDRGTFF.

The CDR3 DNA is TGTGCCAGCAGCCCCCAGGGCTGGCATCAGCCCCAGCATTTT. Translation: CASSPQGWHQPQHF. The rearrangement uses TRBV6-2 or TRBV6-3 and TRBJ1-5; possibly TRBD1 for D (5 bases). The CDR3 has 14 amino acids. CDR1 and CDR2 from the germline V gene are MNHEY and SVGEGT. The V and J ends lost 6 bases and 5 bases respectively, with 14 bases between them.

V gene TRBV30 combines with J gene TRBJ1-2; a weak D match, TRBD1 (5 bases). Trimming took 3 bases from V and 3 from J, leaving 17 bases between them. This CDR3 contains 15 residues. The germline V gene encodes CDR1 GTSNPN and CDR2 SVGIG (reference sequence). CDR3 bases: TGTGCCTGGAGATTGTGGGCAGGGTTGGACTATGGCTACACCTTC. Residues: CAWRLWAGLDYGYTF.

This clone was counted ten times or more. The genes are TRBV21-1 and TRBJ2-7; no check of the table's D call, TRBD2, against the DNA was made. TRBV21-1 is a listed pseudogene. The CDR3 totals 14 residues. The CDR3 region is CASSKLGRAYEQYF. The CDR3 DNA is TGTGCCAGCAGCAAATTAGGGAGGGCCTACGAGCAGTACTTC.

This chain uses TRBV6-2 or TRBV6-3 with TRBJ2-5; TRBD2 aligns across 7 bases. V lost 0 bases to trimming and J lost 4 bases; unmatched junction nucleotides: 8. The CDR3 totals 16 residues. From germline, CDR1 is MNHEY and CDR2 SVGEGT. CDR3 DNA: TGTGCCAGCAGTTACTCTGGAGGGAGGGGTCGAGAGACCCAGTACTTC. It encodes CASSYSGGRGRETQYF.

The genes are TRBV28 and TRBJ1-2, with TRBD1 identical over 12 bases. The CDR3 covers 14 residues. V shed 8 bases, J shed 8 bases, and the junction held 9 bases outside the gene matches. Germline V gives CDR1 MDHEN, CDR2 SYDVKM. This chain's CDR3 is CASRDRGRNHGYTF. The CDR3 DNA reads as TGTGCCAGCCGGGACAGGGGGCGGAATCACGGCTACACCTTC.

The chain recombines TRBV5-4 with TRBJ1-1; D perhaps matches TRBD1 (5 bases). The germline V gene encodes CDR1 SGHNT and CDR2 YYREEE (reference sequence). Trimming left V 4 bases short and J 1 base short, with 17 bases between. The CDR3 consists of 16 residues. CDR3 residues: CASSQFRVRSNTEAFF. CDR3 bases: TGTGCCAGCAGCCAATTCAGGGTTCGGTCGAACACTGAAGCTTTCTTT.

The chain couples TRBV28 to TRBJ1-4, with 7 bases identical to TRBD1. Per germline, CDR1 MDHEN and CDR2 SYDVKM. The J segment lost 8 bases and the V segment lost 7 bases, leaving 4 bases of the junction unmatched. The CDR3 is 12 amino acids. CDR3 DNA sequence: TGTGCCAGCAACAGGGGTTTCGAAAAACTGTTTTTT. The encoded protein is CASNRGFEKLFF. The variable domain in full, with the rest retrieved from reference TRBV28 and TRBJ1-4, is DVKVTQSSRYLVKRTGEKVFLECVQDMDHENMFWYRQDPGLGLRLIYFSYDVKMKEKGDIPEGYSVSREKKERFSLILESASTNQTSMYLCASNRGFEKLFFGSGTQLSVL.

The chain uses TRBV28 and TRBJ2-7; 7 nucleotides match TRBD1. This CDR3 has 14 residues. V lost 6 bases and J lost 3; bases outside the gene matches: 8. Germline V gives CDR1 MDHEN, CDR2 SYDVKM. The CDR3 protein is CASSETGKNYEQYF. In DNA, the CDR3 is TGTGCCAGCAGCGAGACAGGGAAGAACTACGAGCAGTACTTC.

The V gene is TRBV19, the J gene TRBJ2-1; the match to TRBD2 covers 13 bases. J gave up 10 bases and V 6 bases, and 9 bases lay outside the gene matches. Germline CDR1 is LNHDA and CDR2 is SQIVND (reference sequence). CDR3 length: 15 residues. The CDR3 DNA reads as TGTGCCAGTAGGGGGGGACTAGCGGGATTCCAAGAGCAGTTCTTC. This gives the protein CASRGGLAGFQEQFF.

The chain links TRBV29-1 to TRBJ2-2, with unresolved D. The V gene's germline CDR1 is SQVTM and CDR2 ANQGSEA. This CDR3 is built from 13 residues. Deletions cut 5 bases from V and 1 base from J, with 8 bases between. CDR3 residues: CSVLVVNTGELFF. CDR3 nucleotides: TGCAGCGTTTTAGTTGTGAACACCGGGGAGCTGTTTTTT.

The chain recombines TRBV19 with TRBJ1-5; D unclear. Germline lookup yields CDR1 LNHDA and CDR2 SQIVND (reference sequence). Trimming took off 1 base at V and 4 bases at J, with 8 bases between the two ends. CDR3 length: 14 amino acids. The CDR3 DNA reads TGTGCCAGTAGTATAGGAGTTATTAATCAGCCCCAGCATTTT. This sequence encodes CASSIGVINQPQHF.

The gene calls are TRBV3-1 (or the pseudogene TRBV3-2) and TRBJ2-1; maybe TRBD2 (5 bases). V lost 0 bases and J 2 bases, leaving 11 bases between the germline ends. The CDR3 sequence is 16 residues long. Per the germline V gene, CDR1 is LGHDT and CDR2 is YNNKEL (reference sequence). This CDR3 reads CASSQDERRAYNEQFF. The CDR3 nucleotides read TGTGCCAGCAGCCAAGATGAGCGGAGAGCCTACAATGAGCAGTTCTTC.

The chain combines TRBV6-5 with TRBJ1-6; no firm D call. The CDR3 is 13 amino acids. Trimming removed 11 bases from V and 1 base from J, with 9 bases in between. The V gene's germline CDR1 is MNHEY and CDR2 SVGAGI. For the CDR3, the DNA is TGTGCCGGAGGCAGGTCCTATAATTCACCCCTCCACTTT. This codes for CAGGRSYNSPLHF.